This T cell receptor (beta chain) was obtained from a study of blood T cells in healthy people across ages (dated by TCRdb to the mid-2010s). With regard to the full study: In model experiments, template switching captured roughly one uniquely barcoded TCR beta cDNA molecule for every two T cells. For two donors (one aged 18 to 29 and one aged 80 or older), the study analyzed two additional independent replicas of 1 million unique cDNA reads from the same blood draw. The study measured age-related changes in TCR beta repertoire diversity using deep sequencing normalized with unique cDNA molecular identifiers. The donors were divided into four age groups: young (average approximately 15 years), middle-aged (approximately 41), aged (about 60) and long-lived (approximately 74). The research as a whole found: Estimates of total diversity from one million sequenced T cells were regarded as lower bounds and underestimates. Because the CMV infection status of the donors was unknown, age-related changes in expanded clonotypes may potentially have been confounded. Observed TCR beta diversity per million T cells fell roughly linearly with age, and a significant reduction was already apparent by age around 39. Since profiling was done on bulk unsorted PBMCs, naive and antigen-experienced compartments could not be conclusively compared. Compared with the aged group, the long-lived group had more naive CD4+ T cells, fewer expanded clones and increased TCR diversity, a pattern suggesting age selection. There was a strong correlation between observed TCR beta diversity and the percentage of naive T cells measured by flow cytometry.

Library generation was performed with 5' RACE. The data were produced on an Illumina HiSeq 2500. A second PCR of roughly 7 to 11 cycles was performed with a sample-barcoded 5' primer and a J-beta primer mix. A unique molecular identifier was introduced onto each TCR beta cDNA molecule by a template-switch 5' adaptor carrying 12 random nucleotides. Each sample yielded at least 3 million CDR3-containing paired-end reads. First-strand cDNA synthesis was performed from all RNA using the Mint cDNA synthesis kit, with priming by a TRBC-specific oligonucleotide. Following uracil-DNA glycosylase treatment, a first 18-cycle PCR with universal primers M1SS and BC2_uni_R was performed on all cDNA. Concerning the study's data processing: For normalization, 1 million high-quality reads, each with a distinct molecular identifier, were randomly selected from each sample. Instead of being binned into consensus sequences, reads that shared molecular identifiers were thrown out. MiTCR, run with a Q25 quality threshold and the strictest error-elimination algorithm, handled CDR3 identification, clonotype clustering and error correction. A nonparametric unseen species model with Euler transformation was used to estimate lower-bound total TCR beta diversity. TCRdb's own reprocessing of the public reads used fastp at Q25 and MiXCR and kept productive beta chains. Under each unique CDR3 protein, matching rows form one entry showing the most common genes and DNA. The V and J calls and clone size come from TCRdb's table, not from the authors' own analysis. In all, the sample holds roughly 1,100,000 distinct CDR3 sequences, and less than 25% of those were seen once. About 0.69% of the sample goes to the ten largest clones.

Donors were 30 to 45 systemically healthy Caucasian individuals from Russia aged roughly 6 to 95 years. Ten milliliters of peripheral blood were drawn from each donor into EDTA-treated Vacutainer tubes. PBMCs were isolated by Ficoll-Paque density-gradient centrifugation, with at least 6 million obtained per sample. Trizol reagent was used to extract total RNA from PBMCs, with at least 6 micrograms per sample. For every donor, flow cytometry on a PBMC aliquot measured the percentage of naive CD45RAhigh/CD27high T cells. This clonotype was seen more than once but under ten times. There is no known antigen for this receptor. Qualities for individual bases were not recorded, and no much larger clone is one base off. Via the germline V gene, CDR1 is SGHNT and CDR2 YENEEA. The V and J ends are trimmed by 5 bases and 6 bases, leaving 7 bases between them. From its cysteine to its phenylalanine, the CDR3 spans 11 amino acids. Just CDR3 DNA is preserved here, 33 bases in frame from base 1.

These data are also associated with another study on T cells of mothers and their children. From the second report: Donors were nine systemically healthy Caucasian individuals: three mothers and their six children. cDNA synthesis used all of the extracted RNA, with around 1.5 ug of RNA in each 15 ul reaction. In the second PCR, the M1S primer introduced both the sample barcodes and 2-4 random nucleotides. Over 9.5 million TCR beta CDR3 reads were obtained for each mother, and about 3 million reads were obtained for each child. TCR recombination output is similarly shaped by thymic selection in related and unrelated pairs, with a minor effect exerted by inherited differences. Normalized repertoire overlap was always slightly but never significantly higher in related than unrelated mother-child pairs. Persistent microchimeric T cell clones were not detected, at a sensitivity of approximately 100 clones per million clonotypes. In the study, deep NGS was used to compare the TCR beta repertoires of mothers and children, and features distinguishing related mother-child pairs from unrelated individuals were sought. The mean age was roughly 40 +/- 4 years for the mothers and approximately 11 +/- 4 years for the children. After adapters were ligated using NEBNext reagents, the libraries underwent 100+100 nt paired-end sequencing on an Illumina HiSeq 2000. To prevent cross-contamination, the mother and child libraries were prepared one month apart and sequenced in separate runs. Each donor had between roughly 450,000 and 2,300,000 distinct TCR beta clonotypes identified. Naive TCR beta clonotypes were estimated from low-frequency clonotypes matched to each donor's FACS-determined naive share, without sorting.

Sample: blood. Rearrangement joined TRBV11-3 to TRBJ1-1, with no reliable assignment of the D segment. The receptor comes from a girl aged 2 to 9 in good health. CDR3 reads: CASSGEAEAFF. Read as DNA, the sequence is TGTGCCAGCAGCGGGGAGGCTGAAGCTTTCTTT. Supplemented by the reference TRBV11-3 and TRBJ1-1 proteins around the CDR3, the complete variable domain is EAGVVQSPRYKIIEKKQPVAFWCNPISGHNTLYWYLQNLGQGPELLIRYENEEAVDDSQLPKDRFSAERLKGVDSTLKIQPAELGDSAVYLCASSGEAEAFFGQGTRLTVV.